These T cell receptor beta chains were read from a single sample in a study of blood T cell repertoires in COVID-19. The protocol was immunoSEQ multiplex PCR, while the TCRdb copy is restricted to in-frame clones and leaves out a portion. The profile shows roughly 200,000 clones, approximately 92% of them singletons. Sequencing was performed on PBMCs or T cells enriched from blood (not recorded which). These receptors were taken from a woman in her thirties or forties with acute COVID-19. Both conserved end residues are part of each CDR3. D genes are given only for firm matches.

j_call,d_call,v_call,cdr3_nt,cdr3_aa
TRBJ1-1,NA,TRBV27,TGTGCCAGCAGTTTGGGGGGGCCCGCCCTGAACACTGAAGCTTTCTTT,CASSLGGPALNTEAFF
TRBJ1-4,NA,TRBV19,TGTGCCAGTAGCGGGGCGGGGACCGGGGAAAAACTGTTTTTT,CASSGAGTGEKLFF
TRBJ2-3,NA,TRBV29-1,TGCAGCGTTGACAACGCGGGCAATACGCAGTATTTT,CSVDNAGNTQYF
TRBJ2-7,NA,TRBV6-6,TGTGCCAGCAGTTACGGTGAAGCTAGGTCCTACGAGCAGTACTTC,CASSYGEARSYEQYF
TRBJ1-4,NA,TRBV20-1,TGCAGTGCTAGGGCCAGTGAAAAACTGTTTTTT,CSARASEKLFF
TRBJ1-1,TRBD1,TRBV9,TGTGCCAGCAGCTCTGGACAGGGGACACTTCACACTGAAGCTTTCTTT,CASSSGQGTLHTEAFF
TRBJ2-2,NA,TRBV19,TGTGCCAGTAGTACCGGGACTGAGTACGCGAACACCGGGGAGCTGTTTTTT,CASSTGTEYANTGELFF
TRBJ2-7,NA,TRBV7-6,TGTGCCAGCAGCTTAAGCCAGGGAGGAGGTTACGAGCAGTACTTC,CASSLSQGGGYEQYF
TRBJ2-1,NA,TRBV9,TGTGCCAGCAGCCTTAGTGCTTCTTCCTACAATGAGCAGTTCTTC,CASSLSASSYNEQFF
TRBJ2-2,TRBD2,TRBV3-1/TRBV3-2,TGTGCCAGCAGCCAAGCCCCGGGACTAGCGGGGGGCGACACCGGGGAGCTGTTTTTT,CASSQAPGLAGGDTGELFF